The 3 T cell receptor beta chains listed next were all sequenced from one sample in a study of blood T cell repertoires in COVID-19. TCRdb's copy holds only in-frame clones and misses some; the assay was immunoSEQ multiplex PCR. Of about 300,000 clones listed, about 85% are singletons. Sequencing was done on a sample of PBMCs or T cells enriched from blood (not recorded which). The receptors were sampled from a young woman who had recovered from COVID-19.

CDR3 nucleotides: TGTGCCTGGAGCTACACGACCAGGGTGGGTGCCACTGAAGCTTTCTTT. Translating it yields CAWSYTTRVGATEAFF. The chain has TRBV30 and TRBJ1-1, with D perhaps matching TRBD1 (5 bases). The V gene's germline CDR1 is GTSNPN and CDR2 SVGIG (reference sequence). V shed 3 bases and J shed 4 bases, with 21 bases lying between them. The length of the CDR3 is 16 residues.

V gene TRBV3-1 (or the pseudogene TRBV3-2) combines with J gene TRBJ1-2; the D gene is possibly TRBD1 (6 bases). Trimming took off 4 bases at V and 11 bases at J, with 20 bases between the two ends. CDR1 is LGHDT, CDR2 YNNKEL, per germline (reference sequence). The CDR3 spans 14 residues. The CDR3 here is CASSPGYREGRYTF. CDR3 nucleotides: TGTGCCAGCAGCCCGGGGTACAGGGAAGGAAGGTACACCTTC.

The V gene is TRBV9, the J gene TRBJ1-1, with 9 bases lining up with TRBD1. The CDR3 has 12 amino acids. Losses at the gene ends were 4 bases for V and 10 bases for J; bases not matched to a gene: 5. Germline V gene sequence: CDR1 SGDLS, CDR2 YYNGEE. In nucleotides, the CDR3 is TGTGCCAGCAGCCTGGACAGGGGCGCAGCTTTCTTT. The encoded protein is CASSLDRGAAFF.